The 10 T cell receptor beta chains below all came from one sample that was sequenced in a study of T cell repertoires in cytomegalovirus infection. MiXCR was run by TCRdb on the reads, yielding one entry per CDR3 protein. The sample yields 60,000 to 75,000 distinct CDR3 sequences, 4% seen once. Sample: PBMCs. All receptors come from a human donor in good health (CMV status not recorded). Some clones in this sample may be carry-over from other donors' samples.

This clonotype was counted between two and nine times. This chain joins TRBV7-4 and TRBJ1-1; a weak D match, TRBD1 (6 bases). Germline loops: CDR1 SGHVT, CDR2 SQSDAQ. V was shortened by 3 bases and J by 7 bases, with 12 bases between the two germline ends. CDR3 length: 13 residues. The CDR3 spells CASSLRGGLEAFF. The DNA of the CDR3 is TGTGCCAGCAGCTTGAGGGGGGGACTTGAAGCTTTCTTT.

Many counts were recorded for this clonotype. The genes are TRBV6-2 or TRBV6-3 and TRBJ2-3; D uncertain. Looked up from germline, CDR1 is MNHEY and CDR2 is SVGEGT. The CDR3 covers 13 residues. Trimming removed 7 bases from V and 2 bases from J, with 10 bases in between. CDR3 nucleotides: TGTGCCAGCACCTTGCGGTACACAGATACGCAGTATTTT. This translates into CASTLRYTDTQYF.

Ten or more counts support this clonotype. The DNA of the CDR3 is TGCAGTGACCATAGGGAGGGGCCTGGCACTGAAGCTTTCTTT. As protein: CSDHREGPGTEAFF. The chain is built from TRBV20-1 and TRBJ1-1; D is perhaps TRBD1 (5 bases). Trimming removed 7 bases from V and 4 bases from J, with 19 bases in between. Germline CDR1 and CDR2: DFQATT and SNEGSKA (reference sequence). CDR3 length: 14 amino acids.

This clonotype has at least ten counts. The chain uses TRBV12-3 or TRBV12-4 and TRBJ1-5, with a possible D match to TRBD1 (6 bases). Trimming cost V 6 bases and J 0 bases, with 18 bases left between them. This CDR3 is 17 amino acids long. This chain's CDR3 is CASSRLGTIFSNQPQHF. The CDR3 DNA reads TGTGCCAGCAGCCGCCTCGGGACAATTTTTAGCAATCAGCCCCAGCATTTT.

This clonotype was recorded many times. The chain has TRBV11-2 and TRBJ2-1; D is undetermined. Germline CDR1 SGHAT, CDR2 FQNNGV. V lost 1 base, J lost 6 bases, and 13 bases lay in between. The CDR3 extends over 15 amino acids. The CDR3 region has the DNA TGTGCCAGCAGCTTAGCCTCTTCCCCTGGCAATGAGCAGTTCTTC. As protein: CASSLASSPGNEQFF.

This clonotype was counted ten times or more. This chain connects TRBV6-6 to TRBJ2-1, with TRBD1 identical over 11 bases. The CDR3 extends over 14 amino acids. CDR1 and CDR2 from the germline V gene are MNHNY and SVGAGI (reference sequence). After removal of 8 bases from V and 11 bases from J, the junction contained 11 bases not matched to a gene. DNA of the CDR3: TGTGCCAGCGGCCGGGACAGGGGGAACACACAGCAGTTCTTC. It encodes CASGRDRGNTQQFF.

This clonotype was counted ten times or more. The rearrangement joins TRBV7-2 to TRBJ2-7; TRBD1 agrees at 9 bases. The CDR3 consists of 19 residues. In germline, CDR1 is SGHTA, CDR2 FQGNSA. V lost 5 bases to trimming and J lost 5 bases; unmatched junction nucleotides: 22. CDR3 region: CASSRLGQGMVTVGNEQYF. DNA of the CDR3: TGTGCCAGCAGCCGATTAGGACAGGGGATGGTTACGGTCGGGAACGAGCAGTACTTC.

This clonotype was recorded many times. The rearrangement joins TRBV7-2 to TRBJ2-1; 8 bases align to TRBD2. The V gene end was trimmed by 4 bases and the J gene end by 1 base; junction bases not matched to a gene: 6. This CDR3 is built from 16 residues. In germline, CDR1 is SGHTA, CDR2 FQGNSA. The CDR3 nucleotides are TGTGCCAGCAGCTCACAGCGGGGGCGGTCCTACAATGAGCAGTTCTTC. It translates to CASSSQRGRSYNEQFF.

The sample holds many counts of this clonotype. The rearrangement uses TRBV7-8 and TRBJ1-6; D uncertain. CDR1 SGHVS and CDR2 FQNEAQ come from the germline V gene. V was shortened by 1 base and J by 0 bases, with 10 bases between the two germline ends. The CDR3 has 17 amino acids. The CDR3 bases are TGTGCCAGCAGCTTAGTTCCGGCGAGCTCCTATAATTCACCCCTCCACTTT. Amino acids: CASSLVPASSYNSPLHF. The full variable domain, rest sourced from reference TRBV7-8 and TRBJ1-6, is GAGVSQSPRYKVAKRGQDVALRCDPISGHVSLFWYQQALGQGPEFLTYFQNEAQLDKSGLPSDRFFAERPEGSVSTLKIQRTQQEDSAVYLCASSLVPASSYNSPLHFGNGTRLTVT.

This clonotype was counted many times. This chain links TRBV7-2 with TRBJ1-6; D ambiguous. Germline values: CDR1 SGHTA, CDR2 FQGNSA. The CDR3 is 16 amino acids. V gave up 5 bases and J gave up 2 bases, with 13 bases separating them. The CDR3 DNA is TGTGCCAGCAGCCAAGGTGGAACAGCCTATAATTCACCCCTCCACTTT. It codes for CASSQGGTAYNSPLHF.